This T cell receptor (beta chain) originates from a study of regulatory T cells in long-lasting Graves disease. Study-level findings and limits: When disease was persistent, TRBV28, TRBJ1-2 and TRBJ2-5 were the favored segments. Whereas 966 public clonotypes were shared by new patients, persistent patients shared more, at a few thousand.

The table lists this clonotype with many counts. Its antigen is as yet unknown. Time point here: newly diagnosed GD, antithyroid drugs for less than 3 months. PBMCs were the source of the RNA used for TCR sequencing. The patients included were those that came from an endocrinology department in Xi'an, China. According to the study, TCR beta libraries were built with iRepertoire HTBI primers and CDR3-region Arm-PCR. TCRdb re-derived calls from the multiplex PCR reads in MiXCR, one entry per CDR3 protein. The table includes about 450,000 distinct CDR3 sequences, approximately 16% detected once. Germline-derived CDR1 and CDR2 are DFQATT and SNEGSKA (reference sequence). The CDR3 loop spans 16 amino acids. The V gene end was trimmed by 3 bases and the J gene end by 3 bases; junction bases not matched to a gene: 13. These records were also assigned to another study, of T cells in Graves' hyperthyroidism and ophthalmopathy. From that study: The study used the HTBI primer set for a first-round RT-PCR of the TCR CDR3.

This clonotype was sampled from a woman aged 25-40 years with Graves disease. This rearrangement joins TRBV20-1 to TRBJ1-1, with TRBD1 matching 7 bases. The sample here was peripheral blood mononuclear cells (PBMCs), taken at new diagnosis, from a patient treated with antithyroid drugs. This CDR3 is CSARSPKGAMDTEAFF. The CDR3 coding sequence is TGCAGTGCTAGGTCCCCAAAGGGGGCTATGGACACTGAAGCTTTCTTT.